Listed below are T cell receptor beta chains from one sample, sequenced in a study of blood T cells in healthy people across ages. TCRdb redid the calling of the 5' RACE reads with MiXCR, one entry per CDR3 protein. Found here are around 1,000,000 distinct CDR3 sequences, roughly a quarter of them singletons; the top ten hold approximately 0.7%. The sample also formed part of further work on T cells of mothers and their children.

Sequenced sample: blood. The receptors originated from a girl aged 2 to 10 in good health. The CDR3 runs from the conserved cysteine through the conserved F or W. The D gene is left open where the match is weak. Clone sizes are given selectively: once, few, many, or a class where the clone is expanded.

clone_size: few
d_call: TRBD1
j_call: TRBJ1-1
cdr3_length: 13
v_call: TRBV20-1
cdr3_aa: CSARGTGETEAFF
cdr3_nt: TGCAGTGCTAGAGGGACAGGGGAAACTGAAGCTTTCTTT

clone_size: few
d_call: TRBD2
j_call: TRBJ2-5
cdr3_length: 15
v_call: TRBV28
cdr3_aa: CASSPAGRDQETQYF
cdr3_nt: TGTGCCAGCAGCCCCGCAGGGAGGGATCAAGAGACCCAGTACTTC

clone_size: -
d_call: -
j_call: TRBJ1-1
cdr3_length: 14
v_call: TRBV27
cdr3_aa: CASSPGNTNTEAFF
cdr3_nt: TGTGCCAGCAGCCCCGGGAATACGAACACTGAAGCTTTCTTT

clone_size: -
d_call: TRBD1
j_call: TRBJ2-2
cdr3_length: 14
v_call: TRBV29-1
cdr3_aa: CSVADREDAGELFF
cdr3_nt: TGCAGCGTCGCGGACAGGGAAGATGCCGGGGAGCTGTTTTTT

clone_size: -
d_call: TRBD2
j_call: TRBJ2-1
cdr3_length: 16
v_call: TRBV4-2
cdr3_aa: CASSQDLAGGGIEQFF
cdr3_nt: TGTGCCAGCAGCCAAGATCTAGCGGGGGGGGGCATTGAGCAGTTCTTC

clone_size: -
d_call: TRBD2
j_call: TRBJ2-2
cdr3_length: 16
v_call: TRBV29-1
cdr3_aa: CSVVFPTGGVTGELFF
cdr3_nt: TGCAGCGTTGTGTTCCCCACGGGAGGGGTTACCGGGGAGCTGTTTTTT

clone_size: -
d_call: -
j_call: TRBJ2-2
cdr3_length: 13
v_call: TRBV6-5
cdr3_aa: CATIDLSTGELFF
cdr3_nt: TGTGCCACGATCGACCTCAGCACCGGGGAGCTGTTTTTT

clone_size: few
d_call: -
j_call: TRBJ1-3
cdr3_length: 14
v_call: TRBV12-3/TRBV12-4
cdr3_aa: CASSLGQDGDTIYF
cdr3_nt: TGTGCCAGCAGTTTAGGTCAGGACGGTGACACCATATATTTT

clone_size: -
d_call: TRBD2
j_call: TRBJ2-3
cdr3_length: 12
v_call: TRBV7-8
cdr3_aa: CASSFLADPGDF
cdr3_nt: TGTGCCAGCAGCTTTCTAGCGGACCCCGGAGATTTT

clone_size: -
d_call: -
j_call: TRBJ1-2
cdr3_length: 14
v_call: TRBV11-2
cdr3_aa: CASSLFGGTYGYTF
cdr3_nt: TGTGCCAGCAGTTTATTCGGGGGGACATATGGCTACACCTTC

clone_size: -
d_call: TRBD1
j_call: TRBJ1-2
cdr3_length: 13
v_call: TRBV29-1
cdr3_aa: CSVGPTGGEGYTF
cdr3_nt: TGCAGCGTTGGCCCTACAGGGGGCGAGGGCTACACCTTC

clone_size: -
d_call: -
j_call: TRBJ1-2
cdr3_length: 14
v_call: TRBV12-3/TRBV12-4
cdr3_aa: CASSFSPGSDGYTF
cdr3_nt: TGTGCCAGCAGTTTCTCCCCAGGGAGTGACGGCTACACCTTC

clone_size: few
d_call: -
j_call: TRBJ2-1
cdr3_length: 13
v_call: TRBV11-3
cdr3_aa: CASSLKPVSEQFF
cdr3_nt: TGTGCCAGCAGCTTAAAGCCCGTGAGTGAGCAGTTCTTC

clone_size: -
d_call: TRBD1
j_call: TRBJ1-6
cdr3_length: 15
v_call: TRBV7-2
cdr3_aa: CASSLLQGADSPLHF
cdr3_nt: TGTGCCAGCAGCTTACTACAGGGGGCCGATTCACCCCTCCACTTT

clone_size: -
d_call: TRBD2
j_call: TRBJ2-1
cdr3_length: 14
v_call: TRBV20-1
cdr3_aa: CSARVPAGVNEQFF
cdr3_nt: TGCAGTGCTAGAGTTCCGGCGGGGGTCAATGAGCAGTTCTTC

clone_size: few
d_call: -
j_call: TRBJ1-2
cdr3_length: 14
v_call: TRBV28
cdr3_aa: CASSLVLQPDGYTF
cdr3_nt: TGTGCCAGCAGTTTAGTCCTTCAGCCCGATGGCTACACCTTC

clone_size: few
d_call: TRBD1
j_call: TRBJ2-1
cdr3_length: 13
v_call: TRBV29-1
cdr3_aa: CSFGRDSKNEQFF
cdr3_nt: TGCAGCTTCGGACGGGACAGTAAGAATGAGCAGTTCTTC

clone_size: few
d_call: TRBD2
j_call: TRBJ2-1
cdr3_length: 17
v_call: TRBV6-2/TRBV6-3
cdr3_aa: CASNIRLAGGPTDEQFF
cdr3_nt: TGTGCCAGCAATATACGTCTAGCGGGGGGACCCACGGATGAGCAGTTCTTC

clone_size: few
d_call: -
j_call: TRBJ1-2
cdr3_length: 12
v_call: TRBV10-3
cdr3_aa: CASFLGAYGYTF
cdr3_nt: TGTGCCTCGTTCCTCGGGGCCTATGGCTACACCTTC

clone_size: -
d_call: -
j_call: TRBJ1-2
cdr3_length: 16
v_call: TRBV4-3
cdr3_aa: CASSQDKDPDVYGYTF
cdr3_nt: TGCGCCAGCAGCCAAGATAAGGATCCGGATGTCTATGGCTACACCTTC

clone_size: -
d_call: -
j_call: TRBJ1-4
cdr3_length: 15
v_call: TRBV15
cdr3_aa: CATRYRHPSNEKLFF
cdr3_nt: TGTGCCACCAGGTACAGACACCCTTCTAATGAAAAACTGTTTTTT

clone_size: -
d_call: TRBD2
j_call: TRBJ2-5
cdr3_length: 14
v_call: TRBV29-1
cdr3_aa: CSVYLAGGQETQYF
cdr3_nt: TGCAGCGTTTATCTAGCGGGGGGACAAGAGACCCAGTACTTC

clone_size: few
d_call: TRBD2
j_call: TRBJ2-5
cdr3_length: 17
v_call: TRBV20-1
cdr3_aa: CSARGGPSGTYQETQYF
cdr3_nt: TGCAGTGCTAGAGGTGGGCCTAGCGGGACCTACCAAGAGACCCAGTACTTC

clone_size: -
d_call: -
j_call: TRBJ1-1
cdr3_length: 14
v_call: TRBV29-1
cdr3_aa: CSVEEGSLNTEAFF
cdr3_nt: TGCAGCGTTGAAGAAGGATCCCTGAACACTGAAGCTTTCTTT

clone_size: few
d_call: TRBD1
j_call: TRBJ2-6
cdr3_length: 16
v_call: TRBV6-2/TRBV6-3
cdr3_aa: CASIDRGGSGANVLTF
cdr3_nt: TGTGCCAGCATCGACAGGGGTGGTTCTGGGGCCAACGTCCTGACTTTC

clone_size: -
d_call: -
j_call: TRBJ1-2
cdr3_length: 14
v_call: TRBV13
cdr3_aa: CASSLGRDYYGYTF
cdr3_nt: TGTGCCAGCAGCTTAGGCCGGGACTACTATGGCTACACCTTC

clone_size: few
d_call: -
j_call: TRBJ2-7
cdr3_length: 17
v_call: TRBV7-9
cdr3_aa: CASSHLTDSILSYEQYF
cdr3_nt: TGTGCCAGCAGCCATCTTACGGACAGCATCCTCTCCTACGAGCAGTACTTC

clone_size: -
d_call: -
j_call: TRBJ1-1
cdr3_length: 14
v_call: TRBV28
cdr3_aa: CASTWGSRNTEAFF
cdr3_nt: TGTGCCAGCACCTGGGGGAGTCGGAACACTGAAGCTTTCTTT

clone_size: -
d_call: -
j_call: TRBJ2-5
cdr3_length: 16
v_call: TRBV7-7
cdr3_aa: CASGLVLGGPEETQYF
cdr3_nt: TGTGCTAGCGGCTTAGTCCTAGGGGGGCCCGAAGAGACCCAGTACTTC

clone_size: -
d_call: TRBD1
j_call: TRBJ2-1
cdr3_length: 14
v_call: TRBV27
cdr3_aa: CASSYGQGADEQFF
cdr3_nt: TGTGCCAGCAGTTATGGACAGGGGGCCGATGAGCAGTTCTTC

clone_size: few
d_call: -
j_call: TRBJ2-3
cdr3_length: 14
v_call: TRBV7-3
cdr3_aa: CASSLLDGADTQYF
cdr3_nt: TGTGCCAGCAGCTTGTTGGACGGGGCAGATACGCAGTATTTT

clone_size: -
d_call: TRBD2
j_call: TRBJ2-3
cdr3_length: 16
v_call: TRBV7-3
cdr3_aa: CASSSGLARSTDTQYF
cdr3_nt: TGTGCCAGCAGCTCGGGACTAGCCAGAAGCACAGATACGCAGTATTTT

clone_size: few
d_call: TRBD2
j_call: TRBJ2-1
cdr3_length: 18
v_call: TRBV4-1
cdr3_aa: CASSQDPSGTSGRVEQFF
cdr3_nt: TGCGCCAGCAGCCAAGATCCGTCTGGGACTAGCGGGAGGGTTGAGCAGTTCTTC

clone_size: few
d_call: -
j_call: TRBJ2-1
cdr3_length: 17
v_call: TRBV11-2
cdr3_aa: CASSLLGYSITPTEQFF
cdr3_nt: TGTGCCAGCAGCTTGCTAGGGTACTCAATAACCCCCACGGAGCAGTTCTTC

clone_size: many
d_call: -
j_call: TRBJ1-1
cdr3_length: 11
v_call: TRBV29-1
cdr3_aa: CSVDRNTEAFF
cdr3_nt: TGCAGCGTTGACAGGAACACTGAAGCTTTCTTT

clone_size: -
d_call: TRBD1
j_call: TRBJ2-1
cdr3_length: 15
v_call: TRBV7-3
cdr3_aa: CASSLTGGGRNEQFF
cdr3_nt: TGTGCCAGCAGTCTAACAGGGGGCGGACGGAATGAGCAGTTCTTC

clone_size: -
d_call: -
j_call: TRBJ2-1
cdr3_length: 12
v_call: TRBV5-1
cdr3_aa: CASSLAPDEQFF
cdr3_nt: TGCGCCAGCAGCTTGGCCCCTGATGAGCAGTTCTTC

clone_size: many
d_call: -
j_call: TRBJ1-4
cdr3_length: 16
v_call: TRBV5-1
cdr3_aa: CASSLAVQTYGEKLFF
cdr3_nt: TGCGCCAGCAGCTTGGCGGTGCAGACATACGGTGAAAAACTGTTTTTT

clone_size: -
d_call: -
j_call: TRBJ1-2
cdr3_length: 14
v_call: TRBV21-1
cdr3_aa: CASSKVVRGGGYTF
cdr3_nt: TGTGCCAGCAGCAAAGTGGTTCGGGGGGGAGGCTACACCTTC

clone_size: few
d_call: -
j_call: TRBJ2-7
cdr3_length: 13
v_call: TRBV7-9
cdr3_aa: CASSFRAAYEQYF
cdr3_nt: TGTGCCAGCAGTTTCCGGGCCGCCTACGAGCAGTACTTC

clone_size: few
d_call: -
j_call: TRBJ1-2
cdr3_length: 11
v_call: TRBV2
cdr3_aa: CASSVAGGYTF
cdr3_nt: TGTGCCAGCAGTGTGGCCGGGGGCTACACCTTC

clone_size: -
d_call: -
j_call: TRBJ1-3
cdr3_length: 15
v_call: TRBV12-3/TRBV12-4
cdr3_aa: CASNLQGTFGNTIYF
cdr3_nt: TGTGCCAGCAACCTACAGGGCACTTTTGGAAACACCATATATTTT

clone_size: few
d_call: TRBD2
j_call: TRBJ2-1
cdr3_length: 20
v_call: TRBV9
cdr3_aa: CASSAKGLAGGDSSYNEQFF
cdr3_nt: TGTGCCAGCAGCGCAAAAGGGCTAGCGGGAGGGGATAGCTCCTACAATGAGCAGTTCTTC

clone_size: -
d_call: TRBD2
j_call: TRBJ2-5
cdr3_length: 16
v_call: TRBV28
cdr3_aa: CASSLEERGGRETQYF
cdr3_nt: TGTGCCAGCAGTTTAGAGGAGCGCGGCGGGAGAGAGACCCAGTACTTC

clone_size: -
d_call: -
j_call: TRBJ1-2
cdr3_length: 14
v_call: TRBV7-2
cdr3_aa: CASSQTGLGYGYTF
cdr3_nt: TGTGCCAGCAGCCAAACAGGGTTAGGGTATGGCTACACCTTC

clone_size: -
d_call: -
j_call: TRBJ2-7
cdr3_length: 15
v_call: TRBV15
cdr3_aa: CATSSAGRGGGEQYF
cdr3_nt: TGTGCCACCAGCAGCGCGGGACGGGGAGGTGGCGAGCAGTACTTC

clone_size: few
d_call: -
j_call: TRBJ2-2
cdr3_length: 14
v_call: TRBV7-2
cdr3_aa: CARESWSNTGELFF
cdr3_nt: TGTGCCAGAGAATCGTGGTCCAACACCGGGGAGCTGTTTTTT

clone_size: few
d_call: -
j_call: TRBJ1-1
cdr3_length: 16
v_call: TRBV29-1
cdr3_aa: CSVRLGSTIRNTEAFF
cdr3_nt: TGCAGCGTTCGTTTGGGCAGTACTATCCGTAACACTGAAGCTTTCTTT

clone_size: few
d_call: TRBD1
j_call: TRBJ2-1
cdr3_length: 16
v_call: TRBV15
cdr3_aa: CATSINRGPSYNEQFF
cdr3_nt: TGTGCCACCAGCATAAACAGGGGCCCCTCCTACAATGAGCAGTTCTTC

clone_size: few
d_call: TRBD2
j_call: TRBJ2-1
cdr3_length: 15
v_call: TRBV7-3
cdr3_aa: CASSTTSGGADEQFF
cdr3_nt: TGTGCCAGCAGCACAACTAGCGGGGGGGCCGATGAGCAGTTCTTC

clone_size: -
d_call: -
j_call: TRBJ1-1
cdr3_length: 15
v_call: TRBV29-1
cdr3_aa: CSVEGGPLEDTEAFF
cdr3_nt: TGCAGCGTTGAAGGGGGACCCCTGGAGGACACTGAAGCTTTCTTT

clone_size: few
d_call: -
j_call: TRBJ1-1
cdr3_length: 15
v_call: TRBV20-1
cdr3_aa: CSAGGEGDSNTEAFF
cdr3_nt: TGCAGTGCTGGTGGAGAGGGTGACAGCAACACTGAAGCTTTCTTT

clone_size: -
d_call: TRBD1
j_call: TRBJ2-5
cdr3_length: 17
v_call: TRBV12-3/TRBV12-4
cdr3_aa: CASSPRGIRGRPETQYF
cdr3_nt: TGTGCCAGCAGTCCAAGGGGGATCAGGGGGCGCCCTGAGACCCAGTACTTC

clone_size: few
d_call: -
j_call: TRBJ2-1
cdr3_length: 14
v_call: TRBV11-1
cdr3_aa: CASSLHGGYNEQFF
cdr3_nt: TGTGCCAGCAGCTTACATGGGGGCTACAATGAGCAGTTCTTC

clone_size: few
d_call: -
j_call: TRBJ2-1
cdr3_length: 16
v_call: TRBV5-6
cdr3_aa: CASSPGLRQYYNEQFF
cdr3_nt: TGTGCCAGCAGCCCGGGGCTCCGACAATACTACAATGAGCAGTTCTTC